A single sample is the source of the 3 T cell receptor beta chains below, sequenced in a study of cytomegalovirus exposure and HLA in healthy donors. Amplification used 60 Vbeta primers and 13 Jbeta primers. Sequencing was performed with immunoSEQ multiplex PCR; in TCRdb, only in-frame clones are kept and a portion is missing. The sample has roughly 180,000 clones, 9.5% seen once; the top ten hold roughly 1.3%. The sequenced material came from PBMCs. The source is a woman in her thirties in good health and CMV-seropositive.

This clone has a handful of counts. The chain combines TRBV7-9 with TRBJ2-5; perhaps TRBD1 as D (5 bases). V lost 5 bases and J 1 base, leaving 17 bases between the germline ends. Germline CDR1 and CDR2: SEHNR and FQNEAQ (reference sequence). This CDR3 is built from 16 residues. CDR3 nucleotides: TGTGCCAGCAGCCCCCTGAGAGGCAGGGCCCAAGAGACCCAGTACTTC. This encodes CASSPLRGRAQETQYF.

CDR3 DNA sequence: TGTGCCACCAGACTCGAGGGGGGGCGAACTGAAGCTTTCTTT. Its protein is CATRLEGGRTEAFF. V is TRBV2 and J is TRBJ1-1, with D possibly matching TRBD1 (6 bases). Germline loops: CDR1 SNHLY, CDR2 FYNNEI. This CDR3 is 14 amino acids long. V lost 10 bases and J 5 bases, leaving 20 bases between the germline ends.

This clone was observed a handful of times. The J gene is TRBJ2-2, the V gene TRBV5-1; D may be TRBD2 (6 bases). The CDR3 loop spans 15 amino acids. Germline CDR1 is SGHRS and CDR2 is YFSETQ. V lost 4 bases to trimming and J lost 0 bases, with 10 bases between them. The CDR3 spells CASSRLAANTGELFF. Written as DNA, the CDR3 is TGCGCCAGCAGCCGATTAGCGGCGAACACCGGGGAGCTGTTTTTT.